A single T cell receptor (beta chain) is shown here with its context. What it binds is unknown. This sample was taken from a study of cytomegalovirus exposure and HLA in healthy donors. Study outcomes and limitations: Reported findings show TCR beta sequences accurately forecast HLA-A and HLA-B alleles in most subjects. Relative to equally common others, HLA-associated TCR beta chains showed greater clonal expansion in a later analysis. Association of a missense DCLRE1C variant with TCR beta V- and J-gene trimming was reported in a later analysis.

This CDR3 has 16 residues. V was shortened by 0 bases and J by 4 bases, with 15 bases between the two germline ends. Germline-derived CDR1 and CDR2 are LGHNA and YSLEER. 13 Jbeta primers and 60 Vbeta primers were used for the PCR. Sequencing was performed with immunoSEQ multiplex PCR; in TCRdb, only in-frame clones are kept and a portion is missing. This sample contains 150,000 or so clones. The donors, nominally healthy at sampling, likely had unrecorded immune exposures. V usage is TRBV4-3 and J usage is TRBJ2-5; perhaps TRBD1 as D (6 bases). The sequence came from a woman aged 18-30 years in good health and CMV-seronegative. The source material was PBMCs. The CDR3 loop reads CASSQDFLTGGETQYF. The CDR3 coding sequence is TGCGCCAGCAGCCAAGATTTCTTGACAGGAGGAGAGACCCAGTACTTC.